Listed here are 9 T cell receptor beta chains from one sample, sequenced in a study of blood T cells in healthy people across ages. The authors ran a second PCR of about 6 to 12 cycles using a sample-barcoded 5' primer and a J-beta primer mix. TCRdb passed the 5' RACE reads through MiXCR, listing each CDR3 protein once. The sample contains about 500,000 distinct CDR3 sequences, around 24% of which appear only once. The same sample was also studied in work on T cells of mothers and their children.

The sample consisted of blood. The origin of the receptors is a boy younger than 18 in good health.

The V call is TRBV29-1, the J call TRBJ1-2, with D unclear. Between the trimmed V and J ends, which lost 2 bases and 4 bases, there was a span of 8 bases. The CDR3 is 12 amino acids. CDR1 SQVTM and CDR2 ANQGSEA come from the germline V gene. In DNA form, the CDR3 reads TGCAGCGTTGAAACAGCAGTCTATGGCTACACCTTC. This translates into CSVETAVYGYTF.

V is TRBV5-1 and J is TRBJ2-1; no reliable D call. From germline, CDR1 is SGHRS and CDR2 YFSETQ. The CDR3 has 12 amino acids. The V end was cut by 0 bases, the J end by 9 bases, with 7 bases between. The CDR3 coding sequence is TGCGCCAGCAGCTTGGGTTACCTTGAGCAGTTCTTC. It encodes CASSLGYLEQFF.

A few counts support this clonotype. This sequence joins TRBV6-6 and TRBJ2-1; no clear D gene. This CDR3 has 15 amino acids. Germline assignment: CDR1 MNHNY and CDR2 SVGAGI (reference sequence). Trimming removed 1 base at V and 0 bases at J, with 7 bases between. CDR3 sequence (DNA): TGTGCCAGCAGTTACTTCCCGAGCTCCTACAATGAGCAGTTCTTC. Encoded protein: CASSYFPSSYNEQFF.

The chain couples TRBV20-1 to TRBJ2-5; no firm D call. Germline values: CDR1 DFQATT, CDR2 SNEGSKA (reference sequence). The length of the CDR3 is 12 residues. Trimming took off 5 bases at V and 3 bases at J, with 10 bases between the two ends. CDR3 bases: TGCAGTGCTTCCCGGGCCGAAGAGACCCAGTACTTC. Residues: CSASRAEETQYF.

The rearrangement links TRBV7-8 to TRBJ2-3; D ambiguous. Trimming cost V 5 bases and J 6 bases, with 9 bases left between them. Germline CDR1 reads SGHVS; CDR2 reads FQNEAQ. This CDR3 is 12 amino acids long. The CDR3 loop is CASSPDGDTQYF. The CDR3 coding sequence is TGTGCCAGCAGCCCGGACGGGGATACGCAGTATTTT.

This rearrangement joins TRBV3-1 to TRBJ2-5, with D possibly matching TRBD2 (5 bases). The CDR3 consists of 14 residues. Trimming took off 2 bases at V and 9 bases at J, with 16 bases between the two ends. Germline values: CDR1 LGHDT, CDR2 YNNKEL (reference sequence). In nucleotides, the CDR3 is TGTGCCAGCAGCCAACCAGGAGGTGGTGAGGCCCAGTACTTC. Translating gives CASSQPGGGEAQYF.

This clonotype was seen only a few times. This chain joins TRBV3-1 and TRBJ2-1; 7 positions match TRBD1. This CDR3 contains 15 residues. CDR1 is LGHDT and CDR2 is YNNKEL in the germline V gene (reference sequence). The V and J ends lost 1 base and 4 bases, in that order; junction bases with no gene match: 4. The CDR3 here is CASSQGPTGYNEQFF. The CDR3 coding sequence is TGTGCCAGCAGCCAAGGACCGACAGGGTACAATGAGCAGTTCTTC.

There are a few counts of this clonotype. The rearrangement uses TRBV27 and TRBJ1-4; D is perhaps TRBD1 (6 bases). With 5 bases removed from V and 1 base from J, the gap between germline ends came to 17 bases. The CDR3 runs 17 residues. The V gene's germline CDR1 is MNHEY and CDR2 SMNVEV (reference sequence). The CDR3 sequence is CASSPTANRVTNEKLFF. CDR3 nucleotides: TGTGCCAGCAGTCCGACCGCTAACAGGGTAACTAATGAAAAACTGTTTTTT.

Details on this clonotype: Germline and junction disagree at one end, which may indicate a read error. CDR3 amino acids: CSAISGTASYEQHF. The CDR3 DNA follows: TGCAGTGCCATTAGCGGGACTGCCTCCTACGAGCAGCACTTC. The chain links TRBV20-1 to TRBJ2-7, with TRBD2 identical over 8 bases. CDR3 size: 14 residues. CDR1 and CDR2 from the germline V gene are DFQATT and SNEGSKA (reference sequence).